Given below is one T cell receptor (beta chain) in context. The antigen remains unidentified. The J segment lost 11 bases and the V segment lost 3 bases, leaving 3 bases of the junction unmatched. This CDR3 is built from 13 residues. CDR1 and CDR2 (germline): MGHRA, YSYEKL. This sample stems from a study of cytomegalovirus exposure and HLA in healthy donors. Primers: 60 Vbeta forward and 13 Jbeta reverse. Sequenced by immunoSEQ multiplex PCR; TCRdb stores in-frame clones only, minus some. The repertoire holds over 150,000 clones, roughly 77% seen once, with about 4% in the top ten. Findings and caveats of the study: In a later analysis, common viral pathogens appeared linked to several of the most significant clusters. The investigators catalogued 164 TCR beta chains as cytomegalovirus-associated. Reports described diagnosis of cytomegalovirus status by the classifier as highly specific and sensitive. Follow-up analysis later connected one missense variant in DCLRE1C with trimming of TCR beta V- and J-genes.

The receptor was isolated from a man aged 30 to 39 in good health and CMV-seropositive. The chain joins TRBV4-1 to TRBJ1-6, with 8 bases fitting TRBD1. Specimen: PBMCs. The CDR3 nucleotides are TGCGCCAGCAGCCAGTACAGGGGGGCACCCCTCCACTTT. Translation: CASSQYRGAPLHF.